The rows below give T cell receptor beta chains drawn from one sample of a study of cytomegalovirus exposure and HLA in healthy donors. Sequencing used immunoSEQ multiplex PCR; TCRdb keeps in-frame clones, though not all of them. The profile shows around 130,000 clones, approximately 75% of them singletons. Source material: PBMCs. Receptors originate from a woman between 40 and 55 years old in good health and CMV-seropositive. Both conserved end residues are part of each CDR3. A D gene is named only where the DNA matches it firmly. For some rows the clone size is stated as once, few or many, or as a class when expanded; others skip it.

TRBV2	.	.	TRBJ1-2	CASSEGPGANYGYTF	TGTGCCAGCAGTGAAGGGCCAGGGGCTAACTATGGCTACACCTTC
TRBV2	.	.	TRBJ1-4	CASSERDTGEKLFF	TGTGCCAGCAGTGAACGGGACACTGGTGAAAAACTGTTTTTT
TRBV6-5	.	.	TRBJ2-1	CASGRGSYNEQFF	TGTGCCAGCGGGAGAGGGTCCTACAATGAGCAGTTCTTC
TRBV7-9	.	.	TRBJ1-5	CASSSWAANQPQHF	TGTGCCAGCAGCTCGTGGGCCGCGAATCAGCCCCAGCATTTT
TRBV15	.	.	TRBJ1-5	CATSRDHQNQPQHF	TGTGCCACCAGCAGAGACCATCAGAATCAGCCCCAGCATTTT
TRBV6-1	.	.	TRBJ2-7	CASAREVIYEQYF	TGTGCCAGCGCCAGGGAAGTTATATACGAGCAGTACTTC
TRBV7-9	.	.	TRBJ1-1	CASSLAPQGGLNTEAFF	TGTGCCAGCAGCTTAGCACCTCAGGGTGGCCTAAACACTGAAGCTTTCTTT
TRBV7-9	.	TRBD1	TRBJ1-1	CASSFVGTTGVVAEAFF	TGTGCCAGCAGCTTTGTGGGCACGACAGGGGTTGTTGCTGAAGCTTTCTTT
TRBV5-6	.	TRBD1	TRBJ1-3	CASSWGQGITGNTIYF	TGTGCCAGCAGCTGGGGACAGGGTATCACAGGAAACACCATATATTTT
TRBV5-5	once	.	TRBJ1-1	CASSLEQGGTEAFF	TGTGCCAGCAGCTTGGAGCAGGGAGGCACTGAAGCTTTCTTT
TRBV5-5	.	.	TRBJ1-1	CASRRELKAFF	TGTGCCAGCAGGAGGGAATTGAAGGCTTTCTTT
TRBV6-1	.	.	TRBJ2-5	CASKRDLEAETQYF	TGTGCCAGCAAAAGGGATCTGGAGGCAGAGACCCAGTACTTC
TRBV2	.	TRBD1	TRBJ2-3	CASSPQTGGAHTQYF	TGTGCCAGCAGTCCGCAGACAGGGGGTGCCCATACGCAGTATTTT
TRBV28	.	TRBD1	TRBJ1-5	CASRVQGGGQPQHF	TGTGCCAGCAGGGTACAGGGGGGTGGTCAGCCCCAGCATTTT
TRBV13	.	TRBD1	TRBJ1-1	CASSLGRGGGITEAFF	TGTGCCAGCAGCTTAGGCCGAGGAGGGGGCATAACTGAAGCTTTCTTT
TRBV6-1	.	.	TRBJ1-1	CASSGWTGNTEAFF	TGTGCCAGCAGTGGTTGGACTGGAAACACTGAAGCTTTCTTT
TRBV6-1	.	.	TRBJ1-2	CASTAGGYTF	TGTGCCAGCACGGCCGGGGGCTACACCTTC
TRBV23-1	.	TRBD2	TRBJ2-4	CASNGRVWSKNIQYF	TGCGCCAGCAATGGGAGGGTCTGGTCCAAAAACATTCAGTACTTC
TRBV11-2	few	TRBD1	TRBJ1-1	CASSPPTGITEAFF	TGTGCCAGCAGCCCCCCGACAGGGATCACTGAAGCTTTCTTT
TRBV6-5	.	TRBD1	TRBJ2-7	CASSYGTGPYEQYF	TGTGCCAGCAGTTACGGGACAGGACCCTACGAGCAGTACTTC
TRBV10-3	.	.	TRBJ1-1	CAIQDSGGGAFF	TGTGCCATCCAAGACTCCGGTGGAGGAGCTTTCTTT
TRBV4-2	.	TRBD2	TRBJ2-7	CASSQKGGTSGVASYEQYF	TGTGCCAGCAGCCAAAAGGGGGGGACTAGCGGGGTCGCATCCTACGAGCAGTACTTC
TRBV7-6	.	TRBD2	TRBJ2-1	CASSAGLAGGLYNEQFF	TGTGCCAGCAGCGCGGGACTAGCGGGGGGACTCTACAATGAGCAGTTCTTC
TRBV7-6	.	TRBD2	TRBJ2-1	CASSSAGTSGGYNEQFF	TGTGCCAGCAGCTCAGCCGGGACTAGCGGGGGATACAATGAGCAGTTCTTC
TRBV6-5	.	TRBD2	TRBJ2-7	CASRYSSGSSYEQYF	TGTGCCAGCAGGTATTCTAGCGGAAGCTCCTACGAGCAATACTTC
TRBV11-3	.	TRBD2	TRBJ2-1	CASSPRGGLAGGPDEQFF	TGTGCCAGCAGCCCCCGGGGGGGACTAGCGGGGGGCCCCGATGAGCAGTTCTTC
TRBV6-6	.	.	TRBJ1-5	CASGPSNQPQHF	TGTGCCAGCGGGCCCAGCAATCAGCCCCAGCATTTT
TRBV7-6	.	.	TRBJ2-2	CASSSGDTGELFF	TGTGCCAGCAGCTCCGGGGACACCGGGGAGCTGTTTTTT
TRBV6-6	.	TRBD1	TRBJ1-3	CASSPTSGQGGNTIYF	TGTGCCAGCAGTCCTACCTCGGGACAGGGTGGAAACACCATATATTTT
TRBV19	.	.	TRBJ1-5	CASSRQSLQPQHF	TGTGCCAGTAGTCGTCAGTCCCTTCAGCCCCAGCATTTT
TRBV6-6	.	.	TRBJ2-7	CASSQAYEQYF	TGTGCCAGCAGTCAGGCCTACGAGCAGTACTTC
TRBV30	.	.	TRBJ1-2	CAWSFSRGLWNGYTF	TGTGCCTGGAGTTTCAGTAGAGGGCTGTGGAATGGCTACACCTTC
TRBV27	.	.	TRBJ1-2	CATRGSNYGYTF	TGTGCCACCAGGGGCTCCAACTATGGCTACACCTTC
TRBV5-1	.	.	TRBJ1-2	CASSLDSQTYGYTF	TGCGCCAGCAGCTTGGATAGTCAGACTTATGGCTACACCTTC
TRBV7-7	.	TRBD1	TRBJ1-6	CASSPGTEVGALHF	TGTGCTAGCAGTCCCGGGACAGAGGTCGGGGCCCTCCACTTT
TRBV27	.	TRBD1	TRBJ1-2	CASSSGTGGDYGYTF	TGTGCCAGCAGTTCAGGGACAGGGGGCGACTATGGCTACACCTTC
TRBV4-1	once	.	TRBJ2-3	CASSPWTEMARSTDTQYF	TGCGCCAGCAGCCCCTGGACTGAAATGGCCCGTAGCACAGATACGCAGTATTTT
TRBV7-3	few	.	TRBJ2-1	CASSQGQGPPYNEQFF	TGTGCCAGCAGTCAGGGGCAGGGCCCCCCTTACAATGAGCAGTTCTTC
TRBV2	.	.	TRBJ1-1	CASSGQGRTEAFF	TGTGCCAGCAGTGGGCAGGGCCGCACTGAAGCTTTCTTT
TRBV7-9	few	.	TRBJ2-4	CASSLVTGTKNIQYF	TGTGCCAGCAGCTTAGTCACAGGGACCAAAAACATTCAGTACTTC
TRBV28	few	.	TRBJ2-7	CASSFSGSSYEQYF	TGTGCCAGCAGTTTCTCGGGGTCCTCCTACGAGCAGTACTTC
TRBV5-1	.	TRBD2	TRBJ2-1	CASSGLAGGPNEQFF	TGCGCCAGCTCGGGACTAGCGGGAGGGCCCAATGAGCAGTTCTTC
TRBV27	.	.	TRBJ1-1	CASSLWRGSEAFF	TGTGCCAGCAGTTTATGGCGGGGGTCTGAAGCTTTCTTT
TRBV30	.	.	TRBJ2-2	CAWSDLGGEGAGELFF	TGTGCCTGGAGTGATTTAGGAGGGGAGGGGGCCGGGGAGCTGTTTTTT
TRBV7-6	.	TRBD1	TRBJ2-1	CASSLATGWGYNEQFF	TGTGCCAGCAGCTTAGCGACAGGGTGGGGTTACAATGAGCAGTTCTTC
TRBV30	few	.	TRBJ1-1	CALRGGNTEAFF	TGTGCCCTGCGGGGGGGGAACACTGAAGCTTTCTTT
TRBV10-2	.	TRBD1	TRBJ1-5	CASSESFGTGGQPQHF	TGCGCCAGCAGTGAGTCGTTCGGGACAGGGGGTCAGCCCCAGCATTTT
TRBV9	.	TRBD1	TRBJ2-2	CASSGTGETGELFF	TGTGCCAGCAGTGGGACAGGGGAGACCGGGGAGCTGTTTTTT
TRBV5-8	.	.	TRBJ2-7	CASSARGVDSYEQYF	TGTGCCAGCAGCGCCAGGGGGGTAGACTCCTACGAGCAGTACTTC
TRBV2	few	.	TRBJ2-2	CASSERRPGELFF	TGTGCCAGCAGTGAAAGGAGGCCCGGGGAGCTGTTTTTT
TRBV10-2	.	TRBD2	TRBJ2-5	CASSDSEREGQETQYF	TGCGCCAGCAGTGACTCGGAGCGGGAGGGCCAAGAGACCCAGTACTTC
TRBV4-2	.	.	TRBJ2-2	CASSQDPALGHGELFF	TGTGCCAGCAGCCAAGATCCAGCGTTGGGTCACGGGGAGCTGTTTTTT
TRBV6-5	.	TRBD1	TRBJ1-1	CASTRSGGTEAFF	TGTGCCAGCACACGGTCAGGGGGCACTGAAGCTTTCTTT